This T cell receptor beta chain was identified during a study of blood T cell repertoires in COVID-19. The germline V gene has CDR1 SEHNR and CDR2 FQNEAQ (reference sequence). The V end was cut by 1 base, the J end by 3 bases, with 10 bases between. CDR3 length: 15 amino acids. The data were produced by immunoSEQ multiplex PCR, yet TCRdb's version contains in-frame clones alone and is incomplete. The sample lists 220,000 or so clones; around 83% were seen once. The rearrangement joins TRBV7-9 to TRBJ1-5; TRBD1 might be the D (5 bases). Material for sequencing was peripheral blood. This TCR came from a woman at least 80 years old with COVID-19, enrolled during active disease. As DNA, the CDR3 is TGTGCCAGCAGCTTAGAGGCAGGGAACAATCAGCCCCAGCATTTT. Translated, it gives CASSLEAGNNQPQHF.